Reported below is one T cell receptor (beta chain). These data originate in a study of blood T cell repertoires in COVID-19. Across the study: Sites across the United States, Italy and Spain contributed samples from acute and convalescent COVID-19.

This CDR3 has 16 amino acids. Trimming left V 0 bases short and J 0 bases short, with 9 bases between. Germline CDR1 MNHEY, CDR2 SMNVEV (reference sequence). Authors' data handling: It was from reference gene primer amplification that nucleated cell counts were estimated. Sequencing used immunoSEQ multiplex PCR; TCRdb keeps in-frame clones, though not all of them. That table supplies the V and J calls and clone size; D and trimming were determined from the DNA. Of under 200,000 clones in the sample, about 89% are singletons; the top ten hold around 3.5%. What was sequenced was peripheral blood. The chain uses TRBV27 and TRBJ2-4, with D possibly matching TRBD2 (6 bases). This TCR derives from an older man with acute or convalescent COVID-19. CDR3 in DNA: TGTGCCAGCAGTTTATCGGGCGGGGAAGCCAAAAACATTCAGTACTTC. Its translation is CASSLSGGEAKNIQYF.